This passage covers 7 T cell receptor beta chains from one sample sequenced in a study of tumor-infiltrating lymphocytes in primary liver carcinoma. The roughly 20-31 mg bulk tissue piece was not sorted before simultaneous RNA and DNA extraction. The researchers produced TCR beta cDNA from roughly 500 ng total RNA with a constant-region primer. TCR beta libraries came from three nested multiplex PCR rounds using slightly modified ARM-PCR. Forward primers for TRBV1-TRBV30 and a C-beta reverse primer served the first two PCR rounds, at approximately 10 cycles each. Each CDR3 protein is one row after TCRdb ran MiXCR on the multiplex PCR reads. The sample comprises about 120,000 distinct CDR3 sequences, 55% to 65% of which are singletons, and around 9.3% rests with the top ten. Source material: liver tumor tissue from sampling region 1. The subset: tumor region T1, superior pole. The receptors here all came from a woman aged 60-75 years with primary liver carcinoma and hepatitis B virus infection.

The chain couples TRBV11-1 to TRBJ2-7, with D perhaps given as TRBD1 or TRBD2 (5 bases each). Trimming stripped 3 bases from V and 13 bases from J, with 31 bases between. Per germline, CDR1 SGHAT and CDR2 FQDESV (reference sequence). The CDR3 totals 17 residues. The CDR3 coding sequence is TGTGCCAGCAGCTTGAGGGGTAGCGTGACCTGGACCTACGTGCAATACTTC. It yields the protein CASSLRGSVTWTYVQYF.

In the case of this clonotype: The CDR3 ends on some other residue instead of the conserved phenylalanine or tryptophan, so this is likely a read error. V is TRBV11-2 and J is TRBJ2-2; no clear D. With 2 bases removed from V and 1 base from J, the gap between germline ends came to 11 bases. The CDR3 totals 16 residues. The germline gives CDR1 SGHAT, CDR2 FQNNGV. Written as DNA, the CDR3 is TGTGCCAGCAGCTTACTTTTGCTCCAGAACACCGGGGAGCTGTTTCTT. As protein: CASSLLLLQNTGELFL.

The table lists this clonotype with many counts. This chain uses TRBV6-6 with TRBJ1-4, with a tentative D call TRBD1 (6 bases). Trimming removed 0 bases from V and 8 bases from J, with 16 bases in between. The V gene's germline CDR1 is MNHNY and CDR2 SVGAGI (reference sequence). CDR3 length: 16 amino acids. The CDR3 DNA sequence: TGTGCCAGCAGTTACTCGGGGGGGCGCCGTGGAGAAAAACTGTTTTTT. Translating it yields CASSYSGGRRGEKLFF.

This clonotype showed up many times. The CDR3 loop is CASSLGFSTDTQYF. The CDR3 nucleotides read TGTGCCAGCAGTTTAGGTTTTTCCACAGATACGCAGTATTTT. This chain joins TRBV12-3 or TRBV12-4 and TRBJ2-3; unclear D gene. The CDR3 extends over 14 amino acids. Trimming took 1 base from V and 2 from J, leaving 7 bases between them.

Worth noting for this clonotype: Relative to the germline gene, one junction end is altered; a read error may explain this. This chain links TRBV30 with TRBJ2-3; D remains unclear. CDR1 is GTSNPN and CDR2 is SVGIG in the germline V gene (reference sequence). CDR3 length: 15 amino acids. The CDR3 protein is CAWSVGPTRTDTKYF. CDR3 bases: TGTGCCTGGAGTGTAGGTCCTACCCGCACAGATACGAAGTATTTT.

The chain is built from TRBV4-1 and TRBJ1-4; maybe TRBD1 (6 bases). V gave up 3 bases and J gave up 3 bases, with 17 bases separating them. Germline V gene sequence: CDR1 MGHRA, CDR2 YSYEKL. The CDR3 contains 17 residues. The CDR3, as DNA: TGCGCCAGCAGCCACCTAGGGGGGGGCGCGGCTAATGAAAAACTGTTTTTT. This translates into CASSHLGGGAANEKLFF.

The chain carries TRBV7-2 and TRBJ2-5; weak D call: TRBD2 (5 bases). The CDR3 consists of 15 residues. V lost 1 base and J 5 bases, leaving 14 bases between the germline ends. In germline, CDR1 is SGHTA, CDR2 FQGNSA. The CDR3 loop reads CASSLGARGYETQYF. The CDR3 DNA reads TGTGCCAGCAGCTTAGGGGCTAGAGGGTACGAGACCCAGTACTTC.